Presented here are 13 T cell receptor beta chains from one specimen sequenced in a study of T cell repertoires in cytomegalovirus infection. These receptors are not linked to any known antigen. TCRdb re-analysed the reads in MiXCR, keeping a single row per CDR3 protein. In the table there are 750,000 to 900,000 distinct CDR3 sequences, 25% to 30% of which are singletons. The source material was cultured CD8+ T cells from PBMCs, sampled from culture after CMV antigen stimulation. All receptors come from a human donor in good health (CMV status not recorded). Some clones in this sample may be carry-over from other donors' samples.

This clonotype appeared many times. V is TRBV7-2 and J is TRBJ2-3; 14 positions agree with TRBD2. Germline CDR1 is SGHTA and CDR2 is FQGNSA. The CDR3 extends over 15 amino acids. V dropped 3 bases and J dropped 6; count of bases not matched to a gene: 2. CDR3 amino acids: CASSLTSGGADTQYF. The DNA of the CDR3 is TGTGCCAGCAGCTTGACTAGCGGGGGGGCGGATACGCAGTATTTT.

This chain uses TRBV6-6 with TRBJ1-1; D is possibly TRBD1 (5 bases). V lost 0 bases and J lost 1, with 18 bases in between. The CDR3 sequence is 18 residues long. Germline values: CDR1 MNHNY, CDR2 SVGAGI (reference sequence). The CDR3, as DNA: TGTGCCAGCAGTTACTCGATGGTGGGGGACGAGAAGAACACTGAAGCTTTCTTT. It encodes CASSYSMVGDEKNTEAFF.

This clonotype has only a few counts. DNA of the CDR3: TGCGCCAGCAGCTGGAGGGACTTTAGCACAGATACGCAGTATTTT. This codes for CASSWRDFSTDTQYF. The V call is TRBV5-1, the J call TRBJ2-3; maybe TRBD2 (6 bases). The CDR3 spans 15 residues. Germline CDR1 is SGHRS and CDR2 is YFSETQ. Trimming took 3 bases from V and 0 from J, leaving 11 bases between them.

The J gene is TRBJ2-1, the V gene TRBV7-8; D may be TRBD2 (5 bases). V shed 2 bases and J shed 3 bases, with 11 bases lying between them. The CDR3 is 15 amino acids. CDR1 is SGHVS, CDR2 FQNEAQ, per germline. CDR3 nucleotide sequence: TGTGCCAGCAGCTTAATTAGCGAATACTACAATGAGCAGTTCTTC. Translated, it gives CASSLISEYYNEQFF.

The chain links TRBV7-9 to TRBJ2-6, with D perhaps TRBD1 (5 bases). The V end lost 2 bases, the J end lost 0 bases, and 11 bases lay between the germline ends. Germline lookup yields CDR1 SEHNR and CDR2 FQNEAQ (reference sequence). This CDR3 is built from 17 residues. The CDR3 region has the DNA TGTGCCAGCAGCTTAATATACAGGCTCTCTGGGGCCAACGTCCTGACTTTC. Its translation: CASSLIYRLSGANVLTF.

This clonotype was picked up one time. The V gene is TRBV20-1, the J gene TRBJ1-2, with TRBD1 identical over 9 bases. This CDR3 is built from 14 residues. CDR1 is DFQATT and CDR2 is SNEGSKA in the germline V gene (reference sequence). V lost 1 base to trimming and J lost 6 bases; unmatched junction nucleotides: 6. CDR3 sequence: CSARAPGTGNGYTF. The CDR3 nucleotides are TGCAGTGCTAGAGCCCCGGGGACAGGGAATGGCTACACCTTC.

The chain employs TRBV28 and TRBJ2-1, with a tentative D call TRBD2 (6 bases). CDR1 MDHEN and CDR2 SYDVKM come from the germline V gene. Trimming left V 4 bases short and J 9 bases short, with 10 bases between. This CDR3 spans 12 amino acids. The CDR3 spells CASSSGGIEQFF. In DNA, the CDR3 is TGTGCCAGCAGTTCTGGGGGGATTGAGCAGTTCTTC.

This chain links TRBV7-2 with TRBJ2-1; D gene uncertain. The germline gives CDR1 SGHTA, CDR2 FQGNSA. CDR3 length: 15 residues. V was trimmed by 0 bases and J by 5 bases, leaving 11 bases between them. The CDR3 coding sequence is TGTGCCAGCAGCTTAGCGGGGATTCTCCACAATGAGCAGTTCTTC. It is translated as CASSLAGILHNEQFF.

This clonotype was seen many times. This chain links TRBV6-1 with TRBJ2-3, with a weak D call TRBD2 (6 bases). CDR3 length: 16 amino acids. V was shortened by 5 bases and J by 3 bases, with 18 bases between the two germline ends. Germline lookup yields CDR1 MNHNS and CDR2 SASEGT. The CDR3 spells CASSYQRGKGTDTQYF. The CDR3 region has the DNA TGTGCCAGCAGTTATCAACGGGGGAAGGGGACAGATACGCAGTATTTT.

There are a few counts of this clonotype. The junction departs from the called germline gene at one end, perhaps through a read error. The chain joins TRBV4-2 to TRBJ2-1, with a weak D call TRBD2 (5 bases). Germline assignment: CDR1 LGHNA and CDR2 YNFKEQ. The length of the CDR3 is 16 residues. The CDR3 reads CASSEEGGSSYNEQFF. The CDR3 DNA sequence: TGTGCCAGCAGCGAAGAGGGCGGGTCCTCCTACAATGAGCAGTTCTTC.

The genes are TRBV7-6 and TRBJ2-1, with 11 nucleotides matching TRBD2. This CDR3 is 17 amino acids long. Unmatched junction bases numbered 15, after V lost 5 bases and J lost 9 bases. From germline, CDR1 is SGHVS and CDR2 FNYEAQ. The CDR3 region has the DNA TGTGCCAGCAGCCCAGGTCCTAGCGGGAGGCCTACGGGTGAGCAGTTCTTC. Its translation is CASSPGPSGRPTGEQFF.

This clonotype was counted a few times. The chain links TRBV10-3 to TRBJ1-2; 7 bases line up with TRBD1. Germline assignment: CDR1 ENHRY and CDR2 SYGVKD. The CDR3 spans 17 residues. V lost 11 bases to trimming and J lost 0 bases; unmatched junction nucleotides: 18. The CDR3 sequence: CAVKGGLGGTSNYGYTF. The CDR3 DNA reads as TGTGCCGTTAAAGGGGGCCTAGGTGGGACCTCTAACTATGGCTACACCTTC.

This clonotype has only a few counts. The chain carries TRBV15 and TRBJ2-5; D is perhaps TRBD1 or TRBD2 (5 bases each). Germline V gene lookup returns CDR1 LNHNV and CDR2 YYDKDF (reference sequence). CDR3 length: 16 amino acids. V was pared by 1 base and J by 2 bases, with 14 bases between. CDR3 loop: CATSRVPGTSQETQYF. CDR3 DNA: TGTGCCACCAGCAGAGTCCCCGGGACGTCTCAAGAGACCCAGTACTTC.